The 25 T cell receptor beta chains below were found in one sample sequenced in a study of blood T cell repertoires in COVID-19. Profiling relied on immunoSEQ multiplex PCR, and the TCRdb table lists in-frame clones only, not all of them. The table lists about 240,000 clones, 85% to 90% of them singletons. Input material: peripheral blood. All receptors derive from a woman in her fifties or sixties with COVID-19, enrolled during active disease.

The J gene is TRBJ2-7, the V gene TRBV7-8; 9 nucleotides align to TRBD1. V dropped 2 bases and J dropped 3; count of bases not matched to a gene: 5. Germline CDR1 is SGHVS and CDR2 is FQNEAQ. The CDR3 spans 15 residues. The CDR3 protein is CASSLLRDRDYEQYF. CDR3 nucleotide sequence: TGTGCCAGCAGCTTATTGAGGGACAGGGACTACGAGCAGTACTTC.

The rearrangement links TRBV6-1 to TRBJ1-2, with TRBD1 matching 7 bases. Germline V gene data show CDR1 as MNHNS and CDR2 as SASEGT. The CDR3 runs 16 residues. J was trimmed by 4 bases and V by 2 bases; bases with no gene match: 10. CDR3 nucleotide sequence: TGTGCCAGCAGTGAAACAGGGGCTATTCTTCTCTATGGCTACACCTTC. Its protein is CASSETGAILLYGYTF.

The chain recombines TRBV27 with TRBJ2-7; 7 bases are shared with TRBD2. Losses at the gene ends were 3 bases for V and 5 bases for J; bases not matched to a gene: 4. Per germline, CDR1 MNHEY and CDR2 SMNVEV (reference sequence). This CDR3 is 13 amino acids long. This CDR3 is CASSFLGTNEQYF. The CDR3 bases are TGTGCCAGCAGTTTCCTTGGGACTAACGAGCAGTACTTC.

The rearrangement uses TRBV18 and TRBJ2-2, with 8 nucleotides matching TRBD1. The J segment lost 1 base and the V segment lost 0 bases, leaving 4 bases of the junction unmatched. The CDR3 is 17 residues long. Per the germline V gene, CDR1 is KGHSH and CDR2 is LQKENI. In DNA, the CDR3 is TGTGCCAGCTCACCACCGTTAGGGACAGGGAACACCGGGGAGCTGTTTTTT. Its translation is CASSPPLGTGNTGELFF.

This rearrangement joins TRBV27 to TRBJ2-7; maybe TRBD1 (6 bases). Germline CDR1 is MNHEY and CDR2 is SMNVEV (reference sequence). Trimming stripped 3 bases from V and 6 bases from J, with 21 bases between. The CDR3 spans 16 residues. The CDR3 reads CASSFFRRGMGAEQYF. CDR3 DNA: TGTGCCAGCAGTTTCTTCCGGCGCGGAATGGGGGCCGAGCAGTACTTC.

The DNA of the CDR3 is TGCGCCAGCAGCTTGAATGGGAGGGATCAGCCCCAGCATTTT. Translating gives CASSLNGRDQPQHF. The rearrangement uses TRBV5-1 and TRBJ1-5; D is uncertain. This CDR3 is built from 14 residues. Looked up from germline, CDR1 is SGHRS and CDR2 is YFSETQ. The germline V and J ends were trimmed by 1 base and 5 bases, with 10 bases remaining between them.

The chain carries TRBV2 and TRBJ2-7; D is unclear. CDR3 size: 18 residues. The germline V and J ends were trimmed by 2 bases and 5 bases, with 25 bases remaining between them. Per germline, CDR1 SNHLY and CDR2 FYNNEI. The CDR3 loop reads CASSEKSVASHFIHEQYV. CDR3 nucleotide sequence: TGTGCCAGCAGTGAAAAGTCGGTAGCCTCACATTTCATCCACGAGCAGTACGTC.

This clone was observed a few times. The chain has TRBV6-1 and TRBJ1-6; TRBD1 might be the D (6 bases). The V end was cut by 6 bases, the J end by 10 bases, with 19 bases between. From germline, CDR1 is MNHNS and CDR2 SASEGT. CDR3 size: 15 residues. The CDR3 region has the DNA TGTGCCAGCAGGCCCCCACAGGGAGAGAGGTCACCCCTCCACTTT. Its protein product is CASRPPQGERSPLHF.

The rearrangement joins TRBV15 to TRBJ1-1, with D possibly being TRBD1 (5 bases). With 5 bases removed from V and 7 bases from J, the gap between germline ends came to 11 bases. This CDR3 has 12 amino acids. Germline lookup yields CDR1 LNHNV and CDR2 YYDKDF (reference sequence). CDR3 protein: CATSPLGLEAFF. CDR3 nucleotides: TGTGCCACCAGCCCATTGGGGCTTGAAGCTTTCTTT.

CDR3 region: CATKPLDRTDTQYF. The CDR3 DNA sequence: TGTGCCACGAAGCCCCTTGACAGAACAGATACGCAGTATTTT. The chain links TRBV6-5 to TRBJ2-3, with a possible D match to TRBD1 (5 bases). The V end lost 10 bases, the J end lost 3 bases, and 17 bases lay between the germline ends. CDR3 size: 14 residues. Per germline, CDR1 MNHEY and CDR2 SVGAGI.

This chain links TRBV27 with TRBJ1-6; no reliable D call. Trimming shortened V by 3 bases and J by 10 bases, and 10 bases separated the two germline ends. Looked up from germline, CDR1 is MNHEY and CDR2 is SMNVEV (reference sequence). This CDR3 contains 13 residues. This CDR3 reads CASSLAGGSPLHF. CDR3 DNA: TGTGCCAGCAGTTTGGCGGGTGGATCACCCCTCCACTTT.

In this sample, this clone turned up once. This chain uses TRBV11-2 with TRBJ1-5, with 9 bases identical to TRBD1. The CDR3 covers 12 residues. Germline values: CDR1 SGHAT, CDR2 FQNNGV. The junction had 0 bases not matched to a gene; V was cut back by 3 bases and J by 9 bases. The CDR3 sequence: CASSLGQGPQHF. DNA of the CDR3: TGTGCCAGCAGCTTGGGACAGGGGCCCCAGCATTTT.

The J gene is TRBJ2-2, the V gene TRBV19; 7 nucleotides match TRBD2. CDR3 length: 14 residues. The V gene end was trimmed by 6 bases and the J gene end by 5 bases; junction bases not matched to a gene: 6. Germline V CDR1 and CDR2: LNHDA, SQIVND (reference sequence). The DNA for the CDR3 is TGTGCCAGTAGCTGGGGAGGGGAAACCGGGGAGCTGTTTTTT. This encodes CASSWGGETGELFF.

V gene TRBV28 combines with J gene TRBJ1-3; D gene ambiguous. The ends were cut back, 2 bases at V and 0 bases at J, with 8 bases in the middle. CDR1 is MDHEN, CDR2 SYDVKM, per germline. CDR3 size: 15 residues. The CDR3 spells CASSLAGPSGNTIYF. The CDR3 nucleotides read TGTGCCAGCAGTTTAGCCGGTCCCTCTGGAAACACCATATATTTT.

The chain recombines TRBV28 with TRBJ2-7, with TRBD2 as a possible D gene (5 bases). The ends were cut back, 3 bases at V and 4 bases at J, with 13 bases in the middle. Germline V gene sequence: CDR1 MDHEN, CDR2 SYDVKM. The CDR3 has 14 amino acids. In DNA, the CDR3 is TGTGCCAGCAGTTTGACCTCTACGGGATACGAGCAGTACGTC. It yields the protein CASSLTSTGYEQYV.

The chain combines TRBV24-1 with TRBJ2-2; D ambiguous. The ends were cut back, 5 bases at V and 8 bases at J, with 8 bases in the middle. Germline V gives CDR1 KGHDR, CDR2 SFDVKD. The CDR3 length is 12 residues. The CDR3 loop reads CATSGARGELFF. CDR3 coding DNA: TGTGCCACCAGTGGCGCGCGAGGGGAGCTGTTTTTT.

The V gene is TRBV6-5, the J gene TRBJ1-1; D may be TRBD1 (6 bases). Germline V gives CDR1 MNHEY, CDR2 SVGAGI. Trimming pared 7 bases from V and 11 bases from J, leaving 14 bases between. This CDR3 is 11 amino acids long. This CDR3 is CASTRGADAFF. CDR3 DNA: TGTGCCAGCACCCGGGGGGCGGATGCTTTCTTT.

The gene calls are TRBV6-2 or TRBV6-3 and TRBJ2-7, with TRBD2 matching 8 bases. Trimming took 5 bases from V and 7 from J; bases not matched to a gene: 16. Germline V lookup: CDR1 MNHEY, CDR2 SVGEGT. The CDR3 loop spans 16 amino acids. The CDR3 bases are TGTGCCAGCAGTATTACAACGGGGGGGTCCCAGGGAGAGCAGTACGTC. Protein product: CASSITTGGSQGEQYV.

As for this clone: Other DNA sequences in the same sample also yield this CDR3. V usage is TRBV19 and J usage is TRBJ1-5, with TRBD1 identical over 7 bases. Trimming removed 3 bases from V and 4 bases from J; junction bases left unmatched: 3. The CDR3 covers 14 residues. Per germline, CDR1 LNHDA and CDR2 SQIVND (reference sequence). CDR3 DNA: TGTGCCAGTAGTATCGGACAGGTTAATCAGCCCCAGCATTTT. It yields the protein CASSIGQVNQPQHF.

The chain recombines TRBV10-3 with TRBJ2-4, with 8 bases lining up with TRBD1. CDR1 is ENHRY, CDR2 SYGVKD, per germline. This CDR3 is 15 amino acids long. Losses at the gene ends were 3 bases for V and 6 bases for J; bases not matched to a gene: 7. The CDR3 DNA sequence: TGTGCCATCAGTGACCCGACAGGGGCCGGAAACATTCAGTACTTC. This codes for CAISDPTGAGNIQYF.

This clone appeared a few times. The V and J genes are TRBV2 and TRBJ1-5, with D possibly matching TRBD1 (5 bases). CDR1 and CDR2 from the germline V gene are SNHLY and FYNNEI. The CDR3 has 13 residues. V dropped 8 bases and J dropped 3 bases, with 11 bases sitting between them. The CDR3 DNA reads as TGTGCCAGCCTCGGGGGGTACAATCAGCCCCAGCATTTT. Translation gives CASLGGYNQPQHF.

This clone was seen once. This chain connects TRBV7-9 to TRBJ2-7; TRBD1 agrees at 7 bases. The CDR3 runs to 14 residues. Germline CDR1 and CDR2: SEHNR and FQNEAQ (reference sequence). The V segment lost 2 bases and the J segment 2 bases; nucleotides outside the gene matches: 3. The CDR3 here is CASSLTGQPYEQYF. The CDR3 DNA reads TGTGCCAGCAGCTTAACGGGACAGCCCTACGAGCAGTACTTC. Using reference TRBV7-9 and TRBJ2-7 for the parts outside the CDR3, the full variable domain is DTGVSQNPRHKITKRGQNVTFRCDPISEHNRLYWYRQTLGQGPEFLTYFQNEAQLEKSRLLSDRFSAERPKGSFSTLEIQRTEQGDSAMYLCASSLTGQPYEQYFGPGTRLTVT.

The rearrangement links TRBV5-1 to TRBJ2-1; 9 nucleotides agree with TRBD2. Germline CDR1 SGHRS, CDR2 YFSETQ. This CDR3 comprises 16 residues. With V trimmed by 5 bases and J by 7 bases, 13 bases remained unmatched. The CDR3 loop is CASSRTAGGRLNEQFF. The CDR3 nucleotides read TGCGCCAGCAGTCGGACGGCGGGGGGGCGGCTGAATGAGCAGTTCTTC.

The DNA of the CDR3 is TGTGCCAGCAGTTTAACTATACAGGGAAGGCAGTACGTC. Translated, it gives CASSLTIQGRQYV. The J gene is TRBJ2-7, the V gene TRBV27, with TRBD1 as a possible D gene (6 bases). Germline V gene data show CDR1 as MNHEY and CDR2 as SMNVEV (reference sequence). The ends were cut back, 2 bases at V and 9 bases at J, with 14 bases in the middle. The CDR3 has 13 residues.

In this sample, this clone turned up a few times. The genes are TRBV27 and TRBJ2-7, with 9 bases lining up with TRBD1. The CDR3 spans 13 residues. Germline lookup yields CDR1 MNHEY and CDR2 SMNVEV (reference sequence). With V trimmed by 4 bases and J by 4 bases, 2 bases remained unmatched. This CDR3 is CASSWGQGYEQYF. CDR3 in DNA: TGTGCCAGCAGTTGGGGACAGGGTTACGAGCAGTACTTC.